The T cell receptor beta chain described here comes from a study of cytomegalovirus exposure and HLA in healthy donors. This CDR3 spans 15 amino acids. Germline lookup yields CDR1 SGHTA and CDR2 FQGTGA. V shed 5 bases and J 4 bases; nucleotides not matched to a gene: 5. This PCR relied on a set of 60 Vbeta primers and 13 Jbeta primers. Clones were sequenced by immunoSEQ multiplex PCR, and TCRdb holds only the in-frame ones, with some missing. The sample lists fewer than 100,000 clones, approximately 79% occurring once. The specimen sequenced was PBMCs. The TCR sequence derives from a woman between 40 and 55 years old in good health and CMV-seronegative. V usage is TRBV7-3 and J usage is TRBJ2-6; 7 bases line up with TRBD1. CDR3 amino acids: CASSITGAGANVLTF. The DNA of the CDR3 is TGTGCCAGCAGCATCACAGGGGCAGGGGCCAACGTCCTGACTTTC.